Below, 19 T cell receptor beta chains from the same sample are listed, as sequenced in a study of OX40 agonist ivuxolimab in advanced cancers. The data were produced by immunoSEQ multiplex PCR, yet TCRdb's version contains in-frame clones alone and is incomplete. The profile shows around 66,000 clones, just over 90% of them singletons. The source material was CD4+ or CD8+ T cells sorted from blood, sampled in a trial of the OX40 agonist ivuxolimab. All receptors come from an adult with an advanced solid tumor such as melanoma, head and neck, liver or kidney cancer.

The V and J genes are TRBV27 and TRBJ2-1, with TRBD1 identical over 11 bases. V shed 8 bases and J 3 bases; nucleotides not matched to a gene: 6. This CDR3 contains 15 residues. The germline V gene has CDR1 MNHEY and CDR2 SMNVEV (reference sequence). In DNA, the CDR3 is TGTGCCAGCGGATACGGGACAGGGGGCTACAATGAGCAGTTCTTC. This sequence encodes CASGYGTGGYNEQFF.

The chain is built from TRBV6-6 and TRBJ1-3; D remains ambiguous. Trimming removed 5 bases from V and 7 bases from J, with 15 bases in between. Germline V lookup: CDR1 MNHNY, CDR2 SVGAGI (reference sequence). There are 14 residues in the CDR3. For the CDR3, the DNA is TGTGCCAGCAGTCCCCACGAGAATGGTAACACCATATATTTT. Encoded protein: CASSPHENGNTIYF.

The chain joins TRBV7-6 to TRBJ2-3; possibly TRBD1 for D (5 bases). The germline gives CDR1 SGHVS, CDR2 FNYEAQ. Trimming removed 3 bases from V and 0 bases from J, with 13 bases in between. The CDR3 length is 16 residues. CDR3: CASSLGAGPSTDTQYF. For the CDR3, the DNA is TGTGCCAGCAGCTTGGGCGCAGGGCCTAGCACAGATACGCAGTATTTT.

V gene TRBV7-8 combines with J gene TRBJ1-2; D perhaps matches TRBD1 (6 bases). Trimming left V 5 bases short and J 6 bases short, with 16 bases between. This CDR3 comprises 14 residues. In germline, CDR1 is SGHVS, CDR2 FQNEAQ. CDR3: CASSITGPADGYTF. The DNA of the CDR3 is TGTGCCAGCAGCATCACAGGGCCTGCGGATGGCTACACCTTC.

This chain connects TRBV19 to TRBJ1-3; no clear D gene. Per germline, CDR1 LNHDA and CDR2 SQIVND (reference sequence). The V end was cut by 7 bases, the J end by 0 bases, with 10 bases between. There are 14 residues in the CDR3. The CDR3 here is CASKEVSSGNTIYF. CDR3 DNA sequence: TGTGCCAGTAAGGAGGTCAGCTCTGGAAACACCATATATTTT.

This clone has a single count. J is TRBJ2-1 and V is TRBV27; D tentatively reads TRBD1 or TRBD2 (5 bases each). V lost 4 bases to trimming and J lost 5 bases, with 12 bases between them. The germline gives CDR1 MNHEY, CDR2 SMNVEV (reference sequence). CDR3 length: 14 amino acids. Here the CDR3 reads CASSWTGTDNEQFF. The CDR3 nucleotides read TGTGCCAGCAGTTGGACGGGGACCGACAATGAGCAGTTCTTC.

The rearrangement joins TRBV6-5 to TRBJ1-1; D remains unclear. Germline CDR1 and CDR2: MNHEY and SVGAGI. CDR3 length: 12 amino acids. V gave up 8 bases and J gave up 1 base, with 8 bases separating them. For the CDR3, the DNA is TGTGCCAGCGGCTATAGGAACACTGAAGCTTTCTTT. Residues: CASGYRNTEAFF.

CDR3 sequence (DNA): TGTGCCAGCAACTCCGGGAACACTGAAGCTTTCTTT. As protein: CASNSGNTEAFF. J is TRBJ1-1 and V is TRBV7-9; D is unresolved. The V end was cut by 7 bases, the J end by 1 base, with 7 bases between. This CDR3 is built from 12 residues. Looked up from germline, CDR1 is SEHNR and CDR2 is FQNEAQ (reference sequence). The whole variable domain, filled in from reference TRBV7-9 and TRBJ1-1, reads DTGVSQNPRHKITKRGQNVTFRCDPISEHNRLYWYRQTLGQGPEFLTYFQNEAQLEKSRLLSDRFSAERPKGSFSTLEIQRTEQGDSAMYLCASNSGNTEAFFGQGTRLTVV.

This clone was detected a few times. This chain links TRBV6-1 with TRBJ1-4, with D hard to call. V lost 4 bases and J lost 5, with 17 bases in between. CDR1 is MNHNS, CDR2 SASEGT, per germline. The CDR3 runs 16 residues. The CDR3 nucleotides read TGTGCCAGCAGTGGGTACCCCTCAATCCGGAATGAAAAACTGTTTTTT. The encoded protein is CASSGYPSIRNEKLFF.

V and J are TRBV5-6 and TRBJ1-1, with D unresolved. Trimming removed 0 bases from V and 5 bases from J, with 11 bases in between. The CDR3 length is 14 residues. Germline V gene data show CDR1 as SGHDT and CDR2 as YYEEEE. The CDR3 coding sequence is TGTGCCAGCAGCTTGGCTCAGACCCAAACTGAAGCTTTCTTT. Translated, it gives CASSLAQTQTEAFF.

In this sample, this clone turned up once. The V and J genes are TRBV6-1 and TRBJ2-2; D ambiguous. V was pared by 6 bases and J by 3 bases, with 2 bases between. In germline, CDR1 is MNHNS, CDR2 SASEGT. This CDR3 has 11 residues. The CDR3 region is CASSHTGELFF. For the CDR3, the DNA is TGTGCCAGCAGCCACACCGGGGAGCTGTTTTTT.

The CDR3 loop is CSVPRPEEGYTF. As DNA, the CDR3 is TGCAGCGTTCCGAGGCCAGAGGAAGGCTACACCTTC. The gene calls are TRBV29-1 and TRBJ1-2; no reliable D call. The CDR3 runs 12 residues. V was clipped by 5 bases and J by 8 bases, with 15 bases between them. Germline CDR1 reads SQVTM; CDR2 reads ANQGSEA.

V gene TRBV5-4 combines with J gene TRBJ1-3; D gene unclear. CDR3 length: 15 amino acids. Trimming removed 0 bases from V and 2 bases from J, with 9 bases in between. Germline CDR1 is SGHNT and CDR2 is YYREEE (reference sequence). CDR3 DNA: TGTGCCAGCAGCTTGGGGCGGGGAACTGGAAACACCATATATTTT. Its translation: CASSLGRGTGNTIYF.

The CDR3 region is CAISETGVEAFF. In nucleotides, the CDR3 is TGTGCCATCAGTGAGACAGGGGTTGAAGCTTTCTTT. The J gene is TRBJ1-1, the V gene TRBV10-3; 7 nucleotides line up with TRBD1. The ends lost 2 bases at V and 7 bases at J; junction bases unmatched: 1. Germline loops: CDR1 ENHRY, CDR2 SYGVKD. The CDR3 loop spans 12 amino acids.

This clone was counted a single time. This chain joins TRBV6-6 and TRBJ1-4; D remains unclear. Per the germline V gene, CDR1 is MNHNY and CDR2 is SVGAGI (reference sequence). The V gene lost 7 bases and the J gene lost 8 bases, with 11 bases spanning the gap. This CDR3 has 12 amino acids. CDR3 coding DNA: TGTGCCAGCACGGACGTTAACGAAAAACTGTTTTTT. Amino acids: CASTDVNEKLFF.

The V call is TRBV4-2, the J call TRBJ1-1; tentatively, D is TRBD1 (6 bases). The CDR3 has 14 amino acids. Germline V gene data show CDR1 as LGHNA and CDR2 as YNFKEQ. Trimming took 5 bases from V and 4 from J, leaving 14 bases between them. The CDR3 DNA reads as TGTGCCAGCAGCTTGGGGGGGCCCCTCACTGAAGCTTTCTTT. Amino acid sequence: CASSLGGPLTEAFF.

V and J are TRBV25-1 and TRBJ1-6; D might be TRBD1 (5 bases). CDR1 and CDR2 from the germline V gene are MGHDK and SYGVNS. Trimming took off 4 bases at V and 6 bases at J, with 10 bases between the two ends. The CDR3 covers 14 residues. CDR3 sequence reads: CASSATAINSPLHF. In DNA, the CDR3 is TGTGCCAGCAGTGCGACAGCGATTAATTCACCCCTCCACTTT.

The table lists this clone with a count of one. The genes are TRBV13 and TRBJ1-1; D not resolved. The germline V gene has CDR1 PRHDT and CDR2 FYEKMQ (reference sequence). The length of the CDR3 is 13 residues. The germline V and J ends were trimmed by 0 bases and 4 bases, with 6 bases remaining between them. The CDR3 spells CASSLGAGTEAFF. CDR3 nucleotides: TGTGCCAGCAGCTTAGGAGCGGGCACTGAAGCTTTCTTT.

The chain uses TRBV27 and TRBJ2-5; D could derive from TRBD1 or TRBD2 (5 bases each). Germline V gene sequence: CDR1 MNHEY, CDR2 SMNVEV (reference sequence). This CDR3 has 15 residues. Trimming removed 6 bases at V and 5 bases at J, with 19 bases between. This CDR3 is CASSPQTRDGETQYF. In nucleotides, the CDR3 is TGTGCCAGCAGCCCCCAGACGAGGGACGGGGAGACCCAGTACTTC.